This TCR beta chain was retrieved from a study of tumor-infiltrating lymphocytes in primary liver carcinoma. Study context: The study obtained roughly 3.65 to 7.5 million productive TCRbeta reads per sample, similar across tissue types.

From about 19-30 mg of unsorted bulk tissue, DNA and RNA were co-extracted together. The patients carried chronic HBV infection and had received no treatment. Concerning this clonotype: A much larger clone lies one base from this, so it may be a read error.

CDR1 and CDR2 (germline): GTSNPN, SVGIG (reference sequence). CDR3 size: 15 residues. A primer matching the constant region was used to make TCR beta cDNA from 500 ng of total RNA. Libraries for TCR beta were built through three nested multiplex PCR rounds, which together made up a slightly modified ARM-PCR procedure. The first two PCR rounds used TRBV1-TRBV30 forward primers with a C-beta reverse primer, 10 to 11 cycles each. TCRdb recomputed calls from the multiplex PCR reads with MiXCR, one row per CDR3 protein. The data hold about 120,000 distinct CDR3 sequences, with nearly 70% observed a single time.

Sequencing used tumor-adjacent normal liver tissue. V and J are TRBV30 and TRBJ1-1; maybe TRBD1 (5 bases). The receptor comes from a woman aged 60-70 years with primary liver carcinoma and hepatitis B virus infection. The CDR3 region is CTWINPGLRNTEAFF. The CDR3 bases are TGTACCTGGATCAACCCAGGGCTCCGGAACACTGAAGCTTTCTTT.